This T cell receptor beta chain was found in a study of neurological immune-mediated disorders. Overall study results and limits: Falling below healthy controls, multiple sclerosis showed the least TCR clonal expansion, while HTLV-1-associated myelopathy showed the most.

This sample's time point: technical triplicate 2. The study built unsorted libraries from 2 million PBMCs kept at -80 C. The authors produced cDNA by 5'RACE using 10-nucleotide random UMIs. Every sequencing run produced over 160 million TCR-beta sequences that came from 15-18 subjects. MiXCR, run by TCRdb on the 5' RACE reads, gives a single entry per CDR3 protein. The sample has about 59,000 distinct CDR3 sequences, less than 25% seen once. This clonotype has a count of ten or more. Its cognate antigen is unknown. The trim removed 4 bases at V and 7 bases at J, leaving 9 bases unmatched. Germline V CDR1 and CDR2: LGHDT, YNNKEL (reference sequence). CDR3 size: 14 residues.

The V and J genes are TRBV3-1 and TRBJ2-7, with TRBD2 identical over 8 bases. Sample: PBMCs. The clonotype originates from a man in his 60s with HTLV-1-associated myelopathy (HAM/TSP). This CDR3 is CASSPDGGAGEQYF. In DNA form, the CDR3 reads TGTGCCAGCAGCCCAGACGGGGGGGCGGGGGAGCAGTACTTC.